The 30 T cell receptor beta chains below come from one sample, sequenced in a study of tumor-infiltrating lymphocytes in primary liver carcinoma. Using a constant-region primer together with ProtoScript II reverse transcriptase, TCR beta cDNA was made from roughly 540 ng of total RNA. Three nested multiplex PCR rounds, a slightly modified ARM-PCR method, built the TCR beta libraries. A C-beta reverse primer was combined with TRBV1-TRBV30 forward primers in the first two PCR rounds, and each round had about 10 cycles. TCRdb itself ran the multiplex PCR reads through MiXCR, one entry per CDR3 protein. The repertoire holds around 210,000 distinct CDR3 sequences, with about 65% as singletons. Blood RNA originated from unsorted whole blood, with germline DNA additionally extracted. Specimen: peripheral blood. The receptors were gathered from a woman in her fifties or sixties with primary liver carcinoma and hepatitis B virus infection.

The rearrangement uses TRBV5-4 and TRBJ1-1; tentatively, D is TRBD1 (6 bases). This CDR3 has 16 amino acids. Germline loops: CDR1 SGHNT, CDR2 YYREEE (reference sequence). With 0 bases removed from V and 6 bases from J, the gap between germline ends came to 18 bases. The CDR3 DNA follows: TGTGCCAGCAGCTTGGTCGTGGGCAGGGGATTATCTGAAGCTTTCTTT. Amino acids: CASSLVVGRGLSEAFF.

Details on this clonotype: One junction end disagrees with the germline gene, perhaps due to a read error. V and J are TRBV11-2 and TRBJ2-2, with 8 positions matching TRBD2. This CDR3 has 17 residues. In germline, CDR1 is SGHAT, CDR2 FQNNGV. CDR3 in amino acids: CTSSLGQAGVRTGKLFF. The CDR3 DNA reads TGTACCAGCAGCTTAGGGCAAGCGGGAGTGCGCACCGGGAAGCTGTTTTTT.

Regarding this clonotype: A read error may produce the germline difference seen at one junction end. The genes are TRBV12-3 or TRBV12-4 and TRBJ2-4; 7 positions agree with TRBD2. The CDR3 length is 18 residues. The DNA of the CDR3 is TGTGCCAACAGTCCCCGGCGCGGGGGAGAGCTAGCCAAAAACATTCAGTATTTC. Its translation: CANSPRRGGELAKNIQYF.

The chain has TRBV20-1 and TRBJ2-1; 9 bases fit TRBD2. From germline, CDR1 is DFQATT and CDR2 SNEGSKA (reference sequence). V shed 0 bases and J 0 bases; nucleotides not matched to a gene: 9. The CDR3 is made up of 18 amino acids. The CDR3 spells CSARDFGTSSNSYNEQFF. The CDR3 nucleotides read TGCAGTGCTAGAGATTTTGGGACTAGCTCAAACTCCTACAATGAGCAGTTCTTC.

The rearrangement joins TRBV6-1 to TRBJ2-1, with D possibly TRBD1 on 6 matching bases. Looked up from germline, CDR1 is MNHNS and CDR2 is SASEGT. The CDR3 extends over 12 amino acids. The germline V and J ends were trimmed by 6 bases and 16 bases, with 19 bases remaining between them. For the CDR3, the DNA is TGTGCCAGCAGCTTAGGGGGAAATGAGGATTTCTTC. Encoded protein: CASSLGGNEDFF.

Remarks on this clonotype: The conserved closing phenylalanine or tryptophan is absent in this CDR3, likely reflecting a read error. This chain's CDR3 is CASIYSGLAAGGLTDTQYL. CDR3 in DNA: TGTGCCAGCATTTATTCGGGACTAGCGGCCGGGGGCCTCACAGATACGCAGTATTTA. The chain is built from TRBV28 and TRBJ2-3, with 11 positions matching TRBD2. The CDR3 contains 19 residues. The V gene end was trimmed by 7 bases and the J gene end by 2 bases; junction bases not matched to a gene: 17. Per germline, CDR1 MDHEN and CDR2 SYDVKM.

This clonotype appeared many times. This sequence joins TRBV5-6 and TRBJ2-3; 8 nucleotides align to TRBD2. This CDR3 comprises 15 residues. V shed 1 base and J 5 bases; nucleotides not matched to a gene: 6. Germline-derived CDR1 and CDR2 are SGHDT and YYEEEE. This CDR3 reads CASSLIAGKGDTQYF. CDR3 sequence (DNA): TGTGCCAGCAGCTTGATAGCGGGGAAGGGAGATACGCAGTATTTT.

To note about this clonotype: A read error may explain this, as a much larger clone is one base away. V is TRBV29-1 and J is TRBJ2-3, with 10 bases matching TRBD2. V gave up 2 bases and J gave up 0 bases; unmatched junction bases: 2. The CDR3 spans 15 residues. The germline V gene has CDR1 SQVTM and CDR2 ANQGSEA. This chain's CDR3 is CSVEQTSGSTDTQYF. The DNA for the CDR3 is TGCAGCGTTGAACAGACTAGCGGGAGCACAGATACGCAGTATTTT.

This clonotype has just one count. At one boundary the junction diverges from the germline segment, which might be a read error. This chain connects TRBV11-1 to TRBJ2-3; D ambiguous. Germline CDR1 reads SGHAT; CDR2 reads FQDESV (reference sequence). The CDR3 totals 16 residues. CDR3 sequence reads: CASSLENLRTADTQCF. The DNA of the CDR3 is TGTGCCAGCAGCTTGGAGAACTTGCGGACCGCAGATACGCAGTGTTTT.

This chain joins TRBV7-8 and TRBJ1-6; 9 bases map to TRBD1. V was pared by 7 bases and J by 9 bases, with 7 bases of the junction left unmatched. Germline values: CDR1 SGHVS, CDR2 FQNEAQ. CDR3 length: 14 residues. CDR3: CASTSDRGASPLHF. The CDR3 bases are TGTGCCAGCACCTCAGACAGGGGGGCTTCACCCCTCCACTTT. Full variable domain (outside the CDR3, taken from reference TRBV7-8 and TRBJ1-6): GAGVSQSPRYKVAKRGQDVALRCDPISGHVSLFWYQQALGQGPEFLTYFQNEAQLDKSGLPSDRFFAERPEGSVSTLKIQRTQQEDSAVYLCASTSDRGASPLHFGNGTRLTVT.

Remarks on this clonotype: With a much larger clone just one base away, this may be a read error. The chain has TRBV6-5 and TRBJ1-2, with a tentative D call TRBD1 (5 bases). Trimming stripped 2 bases from V and 0 bases from J, with 10 bases between. Germline V gives CDR1 MNHEY, CDR2 SVGAGI. The CDR3 is 15 residues long. The CDR3 DNA reads TGTGCCAGCAGTTACGCCCAGGGAGCTAACTATGGCTACACCTTC. It yields the protein CASSYAQGANYGYTF.

About this clonotype itself: A much larger clone differs from this one at a single base, so this may be a read error. The chain links TRBV6-1 to TRBJ2-7; D ambiguous. Germline CDR1 and CDR2: MNHNS and SASEGT. The CDR3 contains 15 residues. V was pared by 3 bases and J by 6 bases, with 18 bases between. The DNA for the CDR3 is TGTGCCAGCAGTGACCCTCACTACTCCATCTGCGAGCAGTACTTC. It translates to CASSDPHYSICEQYF.

The chain uses TRBV11-2 and TRBJ2-5; TRBD1 matches 11 bases. CDR1 is SGHAT and CDR2 is FQNNGV in the germline V gene. The CDR3 contains 14 residues. V was clipped by 5 bases and J by 7 bases; unmatched bases: 6. Here the CDR3 DNA reads TGTGCCAGCAGCCTGGGACAGGGGGTACCGACCCAGTACTTC. As protein: CASSLGQGVPTQYF.

This clonotype was picked up a small number of times. The chain is built from TRBV25-1 and TRBJ1-4, with D perhaps matching TRBD1 (6 bases). Germline lookup yields CDR1 MGHDK and CDR2 SYGVNS. Deletions cut 5 bases from V and 4 bases from J, with 35 bases between. This CDR3 contains 22 residues. The CDR3 DNA reads as TGTGCCAGCAGTTTGTCGGTAGGGGGTCCCGACGGGGGACGGGACGATAATGAAAAACTGTTTTTT. This translates into CASSLSVGGPDGGRDDNEKLFF.

Regarding this clonotype: This may come from a read error, since a much larger clone is one base off. This chain links TRBV20-1 with TRBJ1-1; D remains unclear. The CDR3 has 14 residues. In germline, CDR1 is DFQATT, CDR2 SNEGSKA (reference sequence). V lost 6 bases and J lost 3, with 17 bases in between. The CDR3 sequence is CSAPLTRADTEAFF. The CDR3 DNA is TGCAGTGCACCGCTGACAAGGGCGGACACTGAAGCTTTCTTT.

With regard to this clonotype: Since a much larger clone is just one base distant, this may be a read error. The rearrangement uses TRBV5-5 and TRBJ1-2; D not certain. CDR1 and CDR2 from the germline V gene are SGHKS and YYEKEE (reference sequence). The CDR3 runs 14 residues. Trimming removed 6 bases from V and 1 base from J, with 13 bases in between. CDR3 bases: TGTGCCAGCACCCCTGCGGGAATTAACTATGGCTACACCTTC. This gives the protein CASTPAGINYGYTF.

Points on this clonotype: A much bigger clone sits one base away, suggesting this may be a read error. The chain recombines TRBV4-2 with TRBJ2-3; 7 bases are shared with TRBD2. The CDR3 length is 16 residues. Germline V lookup: CDR1 LGHNA, CDR2 YNFKEQ. CDR3 DNA: TGTACCAGCAGCCAAGTGGAGGGAGGGCGCACAGATACGCAGTATTTT. Protein sequence: CTSSQVEGGRTDTQYF.

J is TRBJ2-3 and V is TRBV5-1; the D gene is possibly TRBD2 (5 bases). Deletions cut 0 bases from V and 0 bases from J, with 11 bases between. CDR1 is SGHRS and CDR2 is YFSETQ in the germline V gene. The CDR3 has 16 residues. CDR3 nucleotide sequence: TGCGCCAGCAGCTTGGCTGTGGGAGCTAGCACAGATACGCAGTATTTT. Its protein is CASSLAVGASTDTQYF.

Only a few counts were recorded for this clonotype. This rearrangement joins TRBV5-1 to TRBJ1-3; D possibly corresponds to TRBD1 (6 bases). This CDR3 is built from 16 residues. Trimming removed 1 base from V and 0 bases from J, with 11 bases in between. Germline CDR1 reads SGHRS; CDR2 reads YFSETQ. DNA for the CDR3: TGCGCCAGCAGCTTGCCCAGACAGGACTCTGGAAACACCATATATTTT. Its translation is CASSLPRQDSGNTIYF.

Comments on this clonotype: A much larger clone differs from this one at a single base, so this may be a read error. The genes are TRBV6-5 and TRBJ2-1, with 8 nucleotides matching TRBD2. The CDR3 covers 14 residues. The germline gives CDR1 MNHEY, CDR2 SVGAGI. CDR3 sequence reads: CASSGRAAYNEQLF. The CDR3 nucleotides are TGTGCCAGCTCCGGGAGGGCCGCCTACAATGAGCAGCTCTTC.

For this clonotype: Since a much larger clone is just one base distant, this may be a read error. The V and J genes are TRBV6-6 and TRBJ1-1; the D gene is possibly TRBD1 (5 bases). Germline lookup yields CDR1 MNHNY and CDR2 SVGAGI (reference sequence). This CDR3 has 15 amino acids. CDR3 in DNA: TGTGCCAGCAGTGGGAGGGACGGATCTCACACTGGAGCTTTCTTT. Its translation: CASSGRDGSHTGAFF.

This chain links TRBV10-3 with TRBJ1-2, with 7 nucleotides matching TRBD1. CDR1 is ENHRY and CDR2 is SYGVKD in the germline V gene. This CDR3 spans 13 amino acids. Losses at the gene ends were 7 bases for V and 8 bases for J; bases not matched to a gene: 10. The CDR3 DNA follows: TGTGCCATCACAACAGACAGGGCGGAAGGCTACACCTTC. This sequence encodes CAITTDRAEGYTF.

V is TRBV6-6 and J is TRBJ2-5; D call uncertain. V was clipped by 10 bases and J by 3 bases, with 6 bases between them. This CDR3 spans 10 amino acids. Germline CDR1 MNHNY, CDR2 SVGAGI (reference sequence). The CDR3 nucleotides read TGTGCCAACAGCGAAGAGACCCAGTACTTC. Translating it yields CANSEETQYF.

On this clonotype itself: The junction departs from the called germline gene at one end, perhaps through a read error. This chain joins TRBV29-1 and TRBJ2-1; D is possibly TRBD2 (5 bases). The length of the CDR3 is 14 residues. In germline, CDR1 is SQVTM, CDR2 ANQGSEA. The CDR3 here is CSVGGGSTYNEQFF. The CDR3 DNA reads TGCAGCGTTGGCGGAGGCAGCACCTATAATGAGCAGTTCTTC.

To note about this clonotype: Relative to the germline gene, one junction end is altered; a read error may explain this. The chain couples TRBV29-1 to TRBJ2-5; tentative D call: TRBD1 (5 bases). Germline CDR1 reads SQVTM; CDR2 reads ANQGSEA. This CDR3 region has 13 residues. In DNA, the CDR3 is TGCAGCGTTGTTCAGGGTGTTCTTGAGACCCAATACTTC. Amino acids: CSVVQGVLETQYF. Full variable domain (rest looked up from reference TRBV29-1 and TRBJ2-5): SAVISQKPSRDICQRGTSLTIQCQVDSQVTMMFWYRQQPGQSLTLIATANQGSEATYESGFVIDKFPISRPNLTFSTLTVSNMSPEDSSIYLCSVVQGVLETQYFGPGTRLLVL.

As regards this clonotype: Its ends do not fully match the called genes, so a read error is possible. The chain recombines TRBV11-2 with TRBJ2-5; tentatively, D is TRBD1 (5 bases). Germline V gene lookup returns CDR1 SGHAT and CDR2 FQNNGV. The CDR3 length is 14 residues. CDR3 nucleotides: TGTGCTAGCAGCTTAAACAGGAGCCAAGAGACCCAGTACTTC. Residues: CASSLNRSQETQYF.

Concerning this clonotype itself: A clone one base away is much larger, so this may be a read error. The genes are TRBV12-3 or TRBV12-4 and TRBJ1-5, with TRBD1 matching 8 bases. CDR3 length: 15 residues. The CDR3 protein is CASSLGDRNNQPLHF. The CDR3, as DNA: TGTGCCAGCAGTTTAGGGGACAGGAACAATCAGCCCCTGCATTTT.

This sequence joins TRBV12-3 or TRBV12-4 and TRBJ1-3; D not certain. V lost 4 bases, J lost 6 bases, and 7 bases lay in between. This CDR3 spans 12 amino acids. CDR3 sequence reads: CASSSGLNTIYF. In DNA form, the CDR3 reads TGTGCCAGCAGTTCTGGGCTAAACACCATATATTTT.

On this clonotype itself: At one of its ends the junction is not consistent with the germline gene, which may arise from a read error. The J gene is TRBJ2-1, the V gene TRBV6-2 or TRBV6-3; 9 bases agree with TRBD2. The CDR3 contains 20 residues. The germline CDR1 and CDR2 sequences are MNHEY and SVGEGT. In DNA form, the CDR3 reads TGTGTCAGCAGTTACTCGAGGTCTAGCGGGGCCCTTAGCTTCTACAATGAGCAGTTCTTC. Its translation is CVSSYSRSSGALSFYNEQFF.

Concerning this clonotype itself: One end of the junction varies from germline; a read error may be responsible. The genes are TRBV24-1 and TRBJ2-1; perhaps TRBD1 as D (6 bases). The CDR3 contains 15 residues. Per the germline V gene, CDR1 is KGHDR and CDR2 is SFDVKD. The CDR3 region has the DNA TGTGCCAGCAGAAGGGGGTCTGAGTTCTACGATGAGCAGTTCTTC. Its protein product is CASRRGSEFYDEQFF.